This T cell receptor (beta chain) was recovered during a study of OX40 agonist ivuxolimab in advanced cancers. Notes on the research overall: Ivuxolimab was an agonistic, fully human IgG2 monoclonal antibody directed against OX40 (CD134), a costimulatory receptor. Intravenous ivuxolimab was administered to patients every 2 weeks at six dose levels: 0.01, 0.1, 0.3, 1.5, 3 and 10 mg/kg. A male proportion of under 85% and a mean age of about 60 years, ranging from roughly 23 to 80, were recorded for the dose-escalation cohort. Peripheral TCRbeta sequencing aimed to test whether ivuxolimab altered TCR sequence diversity and caused clonal T-cell expansion. Partial responses occurred in three dose-escalation patients, of whom one had hepatocellular carcinoma and two had cutaneous melanoma. Of the roughly 51 patients in dose escalation, 19 had hepatocellular carcinoma, around 15 had melanoma, 9 had renal cell carcinoma and 9 had head and neck cancer. The paper reports the monotherapy dose-escalation portion (N of about 52 patients) of the phase I ivuxolimab trial. Patients were allowed to have had prior anti-PD-1, anti-PD-L1 or anti-CTLA-4 therapy, and 40% of the dose-escalation patients had previously received checkpoint inhibitors.

What the study reported, not specific to this receptor: In the 0.1-3.0 mg/kg groups, partial responders had among the lowest normalized peripheral clonal expansion, particularly in CD8+ T cells. The antigen specificity of the peripheral T cells that underwent clonal expansion was not determined. At doses of 0.1 to 3.0 mg/kg, clonal expansion of both CD4+ and CD8+ T cells in blood was seen between baseline and week 6. After ivuxolimab, CD8+ T cells had more expanded clones than CD4+ T cells on average. Low levels of normalized T-cell clonal expansion were also seen in some patients who did not respond.

Concerning this clone itself: The target of this receptor is not known. Per-base qualities were not stored, and no clone one base away is much larger.

Trimming removed 6 bases from V and 0 bases from J, leaving 12 bases between the germline ends. In the germline V gene, CDR1 corresponds to SQVTM and CDR2 to ANQGSEA. The CDR3 sequence holds 13 residues, the cysteine and phenylalanine included. Only the CDR3 region is kept as DNA, spanning 39 bases read in frame from base 1. Genomic DNA was extracted from sorted cells for sequencing of the TCRbeta CDR3 region. The immunoSEQ Assay was used for sequencing of TCRbeta CDR3 regions. Imported from immuneACCESS, the table was reduced by TCRdb to in-frame sequences with V and J called. These copies leave out some clones; in studies compared against another copy, an unresolved V gene accounts for under half, and the cause of the remainder is not known. Recorded for this sample are over 70,000 clones; around 89% of them occurred a single time. The leading ten clones occupy 6.5% to 9% of the sample. Patients with autoimmune disease history or receiving systemic immunosuppression were excluded from the trial. Peripheral blood for TCR sequencing was collected from all dose cohorts at baseline, on cycle 4 day 1, and on cycle 7 day 1. Samples were obtained from an open-label, multicenter, first-in-human phase I dose-escalation trial of ivuxolimab. The trial enrolled adults with locally advanced or metastatic head and neck squamous cell, hepatocellular, melanoma or renal cell carcinoma. Before TCR sequencing, CD4+ T cells and CD8+ T cells were sorted from peripheral blood as separate populations.

The chain links TRBV29-1 with TRBJ2-7; the D element could tentatively be TRBD1 or TRBD2, as 6 bases agree for each. This clonotype originated in an adult with an advanced solid tumor such as melanoma, head and neck, liver or kidney cancer. This sample comprised CD4+ or CD8+ T cells sorted from blood, obtained in a trial of the OX40 agonist ivuxolimab. The CDR3 loop reads CSVVGGDSYEQYF. In nucleotides, the sequence is TGCAGCGTAGTGGGGGGCGACTCCTACGAGCAGTACTTC.